This T cell receptor (beta chain) was found in a study of human T cells and chemical hapten exposure. The wider study: Each patch test put 0.01% DPC on the upper back, and results were read at 6 days. Notes on the study in general: DPC sensitization did not alter TCRs above 1 in 1000 frequency.

This clonotype occurred many times. Its matching antigen is unknown. As to time point: patch test 1, 2 weeks after DPC sensitization. Documented treatment: therapeutic diphenylcyclopropenone sensitization with weekly scalp DPC. Blood draws preceded each patch test application. Via MiXCR, TCRdb re-called the RACE reads, giving one row per CDR3 protein. The table shows under 450,000 distinct CDR3 sequences, with about 4.4% occurring only once. Germline-derived CDR1 and CDR2 are MDHEN and SYDVKM. The CDR3 is made up of 13 amino acids. The ends were cut back, 6 bases at V and 8 bases at J, with 11 bases in the middle.

The TCR comes from a woman between 45 and 65 years old with alopecia areata. Some clones in this sample may be carry-over from other donors' samples. The specimen was whole blood, collected in connection with sensitization to the hapten diphenylcyclopropenone (DPC). The rearrangement links TRBV28 to TRBJ1-6; D is undetermined. The DNA for the CDR3 is TGTGCCAGCAGCGCGTTTATTGATTCACCCCTCCACTTT. Its protein product is CASSAFIDSPLHF.